The clone carrying this T cell receptor beta chain was counted only a few times. Its antigen is undetermined. The length of the CDR3 is 14 residues. Trimming shortened V by 1 base and J by 5 bases, and 14 bases separated the two germline ends. CDR1 SQVTM and CDR2 ANQGSEA come from the germline V gene. The PCR ran on 60 Vbeta and 13 Jbeta primers. The protocol was immunoSEQ multiplex PCR, while the TCRdb copy is restricted to in-frame clones and leaves out a portion. The sample lists some 180,000 clones; about 77% were seen once. This record comes from a study of cytomegalovirus exposure and HLA in healthy donors. General observations from the study: In a later analysis, TCR beta V- and J-gene trimming showed a link to a missense DCLRE1C variant.

The chain employs TRBV29-1 and TRBJ1-2; D is possibly TRBD1 (6 bases). The source material was PBMCs. The receptor was isolated from a female donor in good health and CMV-seronegative. CDR3 DNA sequence: TGCAGCGTTGAAGGGGGGGGCAGGGTGTATGGCTACACCTTC. Translated, it gives CSVEGGGRVYGYTF.